The 32 T cell receptor beta chains reported below all come from one sample, sequenced in a study of blood T cell repertoires in COVID-19 (dated by TCRdb to about 2020). Library construction relied on the immunoSEQ multiplex PCR assay. Entries here come from immuneACCESS through TCRdb and include only in-frame sequences with V and J called. Some clones fail to appear in such tables; in the studies checked, an unresolved V gene covers under half of the shortfall, and the cause of the remainder is unknown. The sample has 350,000 to 400,000 clones on record, around 88% of them singletons. The top ten clones comprise under 8.5% of the sample. Material: peripheral blood. The receptors here all came from an older woman with COVID-19, enrolled during active disease.

The gene calls are TRBV27 and TRBJ1-2; D is perhaps TRBD1 (5 bases). The ends were cut back, 1 base at V and 6 bases at J, with 15 bases in the middle. The CDR3 is 15 amino acids. The germline gives CDR1 MNHEY, CDR2 SMNVEV (reference sequence). The CDR3 protein is CASSLYSGGGHGYTF. Written as DNA, the CDR3 is TGTGCCAGCAGTTTATATTCGGGGGGAGGCCATGGCTACACCTTC.

This chain uses TRBV9 with TRBJ2-7, with TRBD2 as a possible D gene (6 bases). CDR3 size: 14 residues. Per germline, CDR1 SGDLS and CDR2 YYNGEE. V shed 4 bases and J shed 0 bases, with 11 bases lying between them. The CDR3, as DNA: TGTGCCAGCAGCAGGGGAGGAAGCTCCTACGAGCAGTACTTC. Translated: CASSRGGSSYEQYF.

The J gene is TRBJ2-5, the V gene TRBV7-9, with D possibly matching TRBD1 (5 bases). Trimming took 6 bases from V and 3 from J, leaving 14 bases between them. The CDR3 is 14 residues long. The germline V gene has CDR1 SEHNR and CDR2 FQNEAQ (reference sequence). CDR3 DNA sequence: TGTGCCAGCAGGCCCGTAGACAGTAAAGAGACCCAGTACTTC. Translation: CASRPVDSKETQYF.

The gene calls are TRBV2 and TRBJ1-5; D unclear. V was cut by 6 bases and J by 7 bases, with 10 bases left in between. There are 12 residues in the CDR3. Germline loops: CDR1 SNHLY, CDR2 FYNNEI. CDR3 coding DNA: TGTGCCAGCAGCGGACCGGGGCAGCCCCAGCATTTT. Translation: CASSGPGQPQHF. Complete variable domain (other parts from reference TRBV2 and TRBJ1-5): EPEVTQTPSHQVTQMGQEVILRCVPISNHLYFYWYRQILGQKVEFLVSFYNNEISEKSEIFDDQFSVERPDGSNFTLKIRSTKLEDSAMYFCASSGPGQPQHFGDGTRLSIL.

This clone was recorded only once. A much larger clone sits a single nucleotide away, making a read error possible. The V gene is TRBV12-3 or TRBV12-4, the J gene TRBJ1-2, with a weak D call TRBD1 (6 bases). V shed 5 bases and J shed 4 bases, with 8 bases lying between them. The CDR3 is made up of 12 amino acids. The CDR3 spells CASSTGPYGYTF. CDR3 sequence (DNA): TGTGCCAGCAGTACAGGGCCCTATGGCTACACCTTC.

This chain links TRBV7-9 with TRBJ2-1; D perhaps matches TRBD2 (8 bases). V lost 3 bases to trimming and J lost 7 bases, with 16 bases between them. The germline gives CDR1 SEHNR, CDR2 FQNEAQ (reference sequence). CDR3 length: 15 residues. The CDR3 protein is CASSFLQGTRNEQFF. The DNA of the CDR3 is TGTGCCAGCAGCTTTTTACAGGGGACTAGGAATGAGCAGTTCTTC.

The genes are TRBV6-5 and TRBJ2-7, with TRBD1 as a possible D gene (6 bases). There are 13 residues in the CDR3. Trimming pared 6 bases from V and 5 bases from J, leaving 14 bases between. Germline V gene sequence: CDR1 MNHEY, CDR2 SVGAGI. The DNA of the CDR3 is TGTGCCAGCAGCCAGGACAGTCGGGACGAGCAGTACTTC. It specifies CASSQDSRDEQYF.

In this sample, this clone turned up once. The V and J genes are TRBV7-9 and TRBJ2-7, with 8 bases matching TRBD2. Per the germline V gene, CDR1 is SEHNR and CDR2 is FQNEAQ (reference sequence). Germline trimming cut 2 bases from V and 5 bases from J; bases unmatched to any gene: 8. This CDR3 contains 15 residues. CDR3 coding DNA: TGTGCCAGCAGCTTAAAATCGGGGGGGCCACACGAGCAGTACTTC. It encodes CASSLKSGGPHEQYF.

This sequence joins TRBV7-6 and TRBJ1-6, with TRBD1 as a possible D gene (6 bases). CDR1 is SGHVS and CDR2 is FNYEAQ in the germline V gene. V lost 6 bases to trimming and J lost 10 bases, with 16 bases between them. The CDR3 runs to 14 residues. The CDR3 DNA follows: TGTGCCAGCAGTCATACAGGGAAGGGATCACCCCTCCACTTT. This codes for CASSHTGKGSPLHF.

The V call is TRBV19, the J call TRBJ1-4; 7 positions agree with TRBD1. Trimming cost V 5 bases and J 8 bases; bases outside gene matches: 11. This CDR3 has 15 amino acids. Germline V gene sequence: CDR1 LNHDA, CDR2 SQIVND (reference sequence). The CDR3 reads CASSPNRGGLEKLFF. The CDR3, as DNA: TGTGCCAGTAGTCCAAACAGGGGAGGCTTGGAAAAACTGTTTTTT. Looking up the rest from reference TRBV19 and TRBJ1-4 gives the full variable domain: DGGITQSPKYLFRKEGQNVTLSCEQNLNHDAMYWYRQDPGQGLRLIYYSQIVNDFQKGDIAEGYSVSREKKESFPLTVTSAQKNPTAFYLCASSPNRGGLEKLFFGSGTQLSVL.

The chain uses TRBV19 and TRBJ2-3; 9 bases are a match to TRBD1. The CDR3 spans 19 residues. The V gene's germline CDR1 is LNHDA and CDR2 SQIVND (reference sequence). The junction had 15 bases not matched to a gene; V was cut back by 5 bases and J by 0 bases. The CDR3 sequence is CASSPGQGSEWLSTDTQYF. Written as DNA, the CDR3 is TGTGCCAGTAGTCCGGGACAGGGTAGCGAATGGCTTAGCACAGATACGCAGTATTTT.

The chain is built from TRBV30 and TRBJ1-5; D not certain. The V and J ends lost 2 bases and 6 bases respectively, with 11 bases between them. This CDR3 spans 13 amino acids. From germline, CDR1 is GTSNPN and CDR2 SVGIG (reference sequence). Written as DNA, the CDR3 is TGTGCCTGGAGTATCACCGGAGGTCAGCCCCAGCATTTT. It encodes CAWSITGGQPQHF.

The J gene is TRBJ1-5, the V gene TRBV21-1; the table's TRBD1 call for D was not verified on the DNA. TRBV21-1 represents a pseudogene. This CDR3 has 14 amino acids. The CDR3 here is CASSNDRRNQPQHF. The CDR3 DNA is TGTGCCAGCAGCAACGACAGACGCAATCAGCCCCAGCATTTT.

V usage is TRBV2 and J usage is TRBJ2-2, with 10 bases lining up with TRBD2. The germline gives CDR1 SNHLY, CDR2 FYNNEI. The CDR3 has 18 residues. V gave up 2 bases and J gave up 0 bases; unmatched junction bases: 6. The CDR3 loop reads CASSERRLAGANTGELFF. The CDR3 DNA reads TGTGCCAGCAGTGAAAGGCGGCTAGCGGGGGCGAACACCGGGGAGCTGTTTTTT.

V and J are TRBV6-5 and TRBJ2-7, with 7 bases matching TRBD1. The CDR3 runs 14 residues. CDR1 MNHEY and CDR2 SVGAGI come from the germline V gene. After removal of 6 bases from V and 2 bases from J, the junction contained 7 bases not matched to a gene. CDR3 residues: CASRWTGHTYEQYF. CDR3 coding DNA: TGTGCCAGCAGGTGGACAGGCCATACCTACGAGCAGTACTTC.

For the CDR3, the DNA is TGTGCCAGCAGCCAGCCGGGACTCATTAGCGGGGAGCTGTTTTTT. Amino acid sequence: CASSQPGLISGELFF. V usage is TRBV4-2 and J usage is TRBJ2-2; D is perhaps TRBD2 (6 bases). Germline CDR1 LGHNA, CDR2 YNFKEQ. The germline V and J ends were trimmed by 3 bases and 7 bases, with 15 bases remaining between them. The CDR3 contains 15 residues.

The V call is TRBV19, the J call TRBJ2-3, with D perhaps TRBD2 (6 bases). Trimming took off 4 bases at V and 2 bases at J, with 13 bases between the two ends. CDR1 and CDR2 (germline): LNHDA, SQIVND (reference sequence). This CDR3 spans 15 amino acids. As DNA, the CDR3 is TGTGCCAGTAGTACCGTAGCGGAGATCACAGATACGCAGTATTTT. Protein product: CASSTVAEITDTQYF.

The rearrangement uses TRBV7-8 and TRBJ1-2; D is possibly TRBD1 (6 bases). This CDR3 contains 13 residues. V lost 4 bases and J lost 5, with 11 bases in between. CDR1 and CDR2 (germline): SGHVS, FQNEAQ. DNA of the CDR3: TGTGCCAGCAGCTCCTTAGGGACATATGGCTACACCTTC. This codes for CASSSLGTYGYTF.

The chain employs TRBV21-1 and TRBJ1-3; the DNA was not used to check the table's D call, TRBD1. TRBV21-1 has pseudogene status. The CDR3 consists of 16 residues. CDR3 DNA: TGTGCCAGCCCTCTTTTGAGAGGGGGCACTGGAAACACCATATATTTT. Translated: CASPLLRGGTGNTIYF.

The chain recombines TRBV11-1 with TRBJ2-1, with 11 bases fitting TRBD2. V shed 3 bases and J 4 bases; nucleotides not matched to a gene: 5. Germline CDR1 and CDR2: SGHAT and FQDESV (reference sequence). The CDR3 is 16 amino acids. CDR3 nucleotide sequence: TGTGCCAGCAGCTTGGGACTAGCGGTCGGGTACAATGAGCAGTTCTTC. Amino acids: CASSLGLAVGYNEQFF.

The V call is TRBV18, the J call TRBJ1-1, with no clear D. This CDR3 region has 14 residues. V was clipped by 6 bases and J by 1 base, with 12 bases between them. Germline V CDR1 and CDR2: KGHSH, LQKENI. Here the CDR3 reads CASSLEESNTEAFF. The CDR3 bases are TGTGCCAGCTCCCTGGAGGAGTCGAACACTGAAGCTTTCTTT.

The chain has TRBV10-1 and TRBJ2-1; tentative D call: TRBD2 (6 bases). The CDR3 has 17 amino acids. From germline, CDR1 is WNHNN and CDR2 SYGVQD (reference sequence). V shed 3 bases and J shed 0 bases, with 15 bases lying between them. CDR3 DNA sequence: TGCGCCAGCAGTGACGGGGGTCTTCCCAGCTCCTACAATGAGCAGTTCTTC. This sequence encodes CASSDGGLPSSYNEQFF.

V gene TRBV6-6 combines with J gene TRBJ2-4, with 9 bases that match TRBD2. CDR1 and CDR2 (germline): MNHNY, SVGAGI (reference sequence). The CDR3 totals 15 residues. Germline trimming cut 6 bases from V and 5 bases from J; bases unmatched to any gene: 8. The CDR3 loop reads CASRKSGGFENIQYF. CDR3 nucleotides: TGTGCCAGCAGGAAAAGCGGGGGGTTCGAAAACATTCAGTACTTC.

The chain links TRBV2 to TRBJ1-1; TRBD1 might be the D (6 bases). Germline lookup yields CDR1 SNHLY and CDR2 FYNNEI. This CDR3 has 14 amino acids. V was clipped by 7 bases and J by 1 base, with 13 bases between them. The CDR3 loop reads CASKDSARNTEAFF. The CDR3 DNA reads TGTGCCAGCAAGGACAGCGCCAGGAACACTGAAGCTTTCTTT.

The chain links TRBV7-8 to TRBJ2-1; D might be TRBD2 (5 bases). Germline CDR1 is SGHVS and CDR2 is FQNEAQ. V was cut by 3 bases and J by 4 bases, with 10 bases left in between. This CDR3 is 14 amino acids long. CDR3 in DNA: TGTGCCAGCAGCTTGCCCGGGGAATACAATGAGCAGTTCTTC. It encodes CASSLPGEYNEQFF.

The rearrangement links TRBV24-1 to TRBJ2-2, with 8 bases lining up with TRBD1. The ends lost 7 bases at V and 1 base at J; junction bases unmatched: 4. This CDR3 has 15 residues. Germline V lookup: CDR1 KGHDR, CDR2 SFDVKD. In DNA, the CDR3 is TGTGCCACCAGCCACGGGACAGGGAACACCGGGGAGCTGTTTTTT. Translation gives CATSHGTGNTGELFF.

The V gene is TRBV5-6, the J gene TRBJ1-2, with TRBD1 matching 9 bases. In germline, CDR1 is SGHDT, CDR2 YYEEEE. With 4 bases clipped from V and 3 bases from J, the junction kept 10 bases outside the gene matches. The CDR3 runs to 16 residues. CDR3 DNA sequence: TGTGCCAGCAGCCCCACTAAGGGACAGGGATACTATGGCTACACCTTC. This codes for CASSPTKGQGYYGYTF.

This clone occurred once. The V call is TRBV9, the J call TRBJ2-1; 13 bases align to TRBD2. The CDR3 covers 16 residues. Germline trimming cut 3 bases from V and 8 bases from J; bases unmatched to any gene: 8. Germline V CDR1 and CDR2: SGDLS, YYNGEE. The CDR3 DNA sequence: TGTGCCAGCAGCGCCGGAGGGACTAGCGGGGTCGATGAGCAGTTCTTC. This sequence encodes CASSAGGTSGVDEQFF.

The V gene is TRBV12-3 or TRBV12-4, the J gene TRBJ2-3, with D tentatively TRBD2 (7 bases). Trimming removed 5 bases at V and 8 bases at J, with 14 bases between. This CDR3 contains 13 residues. The CDR3 protein is CASSPGGPVTQYF. DNA of the CDR3: TGTGCCAGCAGTCCCGGGGGGCCTGTTACGCAGTATTTT.

The chain carries TRBV7-9 and TRBJ1-2, with a tentative D call TRBD1 (6 bases). Germline values: CDR1 SEHNR, CDR2 FQNEAQ (reference sequence). V lost 3 bases and J lost 6, with 14 bases in between. CDR3 length equals 14 residues. CDR3 protein: CASSFDGGGDGYTF. CDR3 coding DNA: TGTGCCAGCAGCTTTGACGGAGGGGGGGATGGCTACACCTTC.

This clone has only one observation. This sequence joins TRBV6-5 and TRBJ2-7, with 10 bases lining up with TRBD1. V lost 6 bases, J lost 4 bases, and 6 bases stayed unmatched. Germline CDR1 reads MNHEY; CDR2 reads SVGAGI. This CDR3 is built from 14 residues. The CDR3 spells CASSKDRGFYEQYF. The CDR3 DNA is TGTGCCAGCAGCAAGGACAGGGGGTTTTACGAGCAGTACTTC.

This clone was seen at least ten times. The chain recombines TRBV7-2 with TRBJ1-6, with 7 nucleotides matching TRBD1. This CDR3 is 15 amino acids long. With V trimmed by 1 base and J by 5 bases, 2 bases remained unmatched. Germline assignment: CDR1 SGHTA and CDR2 FQGNSA. CDR3 amino acids: CASSLGQGNNSPLHF. In nucleotides, the CDR3 is TGTGCCAGCAGCTTAGGACAGGGTAATAATTCACCCCTCCACTTT.